The TCR beta chain described here comes from a study of T cell responses to AZD1222 COVID-19 vaccine. The assay was immunoSEQ multiplex PCR, and TCRdb's table has in-frame clones only and misses some. The sample lists 130,000 or so clones; 75% to 95% were seen once. V was clipped by 1 base and J by 6 bases; unmatched bases: 3. Germline values: CDR1 SGHNT, CDR2 YENEEA. The CDR3 consists of 16 residues. It was second doses at about 4 or about 12 weeks that were pooled. This TCR was sampled from an adult who received the AZD1222 COVID-19 vaccine. The chain is built from TRBV11-3 and TRBJ2-3, with 14 bases aligning to TRBD2. The sequences come from peripheral blood, collected 28 days after the second AZD1222 dose. The CDR3 coding sequence is TGTGCCAGCAGCTTAGGCCGGACTAGCGGGAGGGATACGCAGTATTTT. Translated: CASSLGRTSGRDTQYF.